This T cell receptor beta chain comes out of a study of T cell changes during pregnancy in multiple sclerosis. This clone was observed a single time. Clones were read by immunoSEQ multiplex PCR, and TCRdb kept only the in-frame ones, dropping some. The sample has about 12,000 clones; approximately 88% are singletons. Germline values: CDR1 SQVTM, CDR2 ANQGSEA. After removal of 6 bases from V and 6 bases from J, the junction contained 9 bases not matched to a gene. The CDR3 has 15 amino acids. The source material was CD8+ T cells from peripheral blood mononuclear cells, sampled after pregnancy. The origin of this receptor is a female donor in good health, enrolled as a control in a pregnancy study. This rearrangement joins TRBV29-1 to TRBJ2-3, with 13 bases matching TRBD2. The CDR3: CSVARTSGGRDTQYF. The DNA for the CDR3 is TGCAGCGTGGCGAGGACTAGCGGGGGCCGGGATACGCAGTATTTT.